The 5 T cell receptor beta chains presented below share a single source sample, sequenced in a study of CD8 T cells in Susac syndrome. Reverse transcription of about 0.45 to 1 ug RNA was carried out with random hexamers. TCRdb re-analysed the immunoSEQ multiplex PCR reads in MiXCR, keeping a single row per CDR3 protein. The table has about 200,000 distinct CDR3 sequences, over 90% seen once. The material sequenced was CD4+ T cells from PBMCs. These receptor sequences come from a human donor with multiple sclerosis.

V usage is TRBV29-1 and J usage is TRBJ1-1; D is uncertain. The V gene lost 5 bases and the J gene lost 0 bases, with 10 bases spanning the gap. The germline V gene encodes CDR1 SQVTM and CDR2 ANQGSEA. This CDR3 spans 13 amino acids. The CDR3 is CSVSGDVNTEAFF. The CDR3 nucleotides are TGCAGCGTTTCAGGAGACGTGAACACTGAAGCTTTCTTT.

This chain joins TRBV12-3 or TRBV12-4 and TRBJ1-2; 8 bases map to TRBD1. V lost 5 bases and J lost 3; bases outside the gene matches: 8. There are 15 residues in the CDR3. CDR3 residues: CASSRRTGNDYGYTF. CDR3 DNA: TGTGCCAGCAGTCGTCGGACAGGGAACGACTATGGCTACACCTTC.

The chain links TRBV30 to TRBJ1-1, with D tentatively TRBD1 (5 bases). This CDR3 comprises 14 residues. V shed 5 bases and J shed 6 bases, with 19 bases lying between them. Germline CDR1 is GTSNPN and CDR2 is SVGIG (reference sequence). The CDR3 DNA is TGTGCCTGGTTCCCCCGGCTCCTAGGGGCTGAAGCTTTCTTT. This gives the protein CAWFPRLLGAEAFF.

The chain uses TRBV29-1 and TRBJ1-6; 9 bases agree with TRBD1. J lost 9 bases, V lost 6 bases, and 6 bases had no gene match. From germline, CDR1 is SQVTM and CDR2 ANQGSEA. This CDR3 is built from 13 residues. In nucleotides, the CDR3 is TGCAGCGTGGGGGACAGGGAGAGTTCACCCCTCCACTTT. Its translation is CSVGDRESSPLHF.

This sequence joins TRBV29-1 and TRBJ2-2; 9 bases map to TRBD1. The CDR3 extends over 16 amino acids. In germline, CDR1 is SQVTM, CDR2 ANQGSEA. V dropped 1 base and J dropped 6; count of bases not matched to a gene: 9. The CDR3 reads CSVEAPGQGSPGELFF. CDR3 coding DNA: TGCAGCGTTGAAGCGCCGGGACAGGGCAGTCCCGGGGAGCTGTTTTTT.